This T cell receptor beta chain stems from a study of T cell changes during pregnancy in multiple sclerosis. Profiled with immunoSEQ multiplex PCR; TCRdb holds only in-frame clones, not every one. Of approximately 50,000 clones listed, 92% are singletons. V lost 4 bases, J lost 4 bases, and 4 bases stayed unmatched. Germline lookup yields CDR1 SGHAT and CDR2 FQNNGV. This CDR3 has 14 residues. Here the sequenced sample was CD4+ T cells from peripheral blood mononuclear cells, taken after pregnancy. The receptor was isolated from a female donor with multiple sclerosis, enrolled in a pregnancy study. This chain joins TRBV11-2 and TRBJ2-5, with 9 bases matching TRBD1. In DNA form, the CDR3 reads TGTGCCAGCAGCTCACAGGGGGCAGGAGAGACCCAGTACTTC. It encodes CASSSQGAGETQYF.